This entry describes one TCR beta chain. Its antigen is currently not known. No base quality information exists; no much larger clone differs at one position. The immunoSEQ Assay, a bias-controlled multiplex PCR, was used to amplify TCRbeta CDR3 regions from genomic DNA. Under the source paper's analysis protocol: Within the assay, amplification of reference gene primers was used to estimate how many nucleated cells each sample contained. Sequence reads were collapsed and filtered to measure the absolute abundance of every unique TCRbeta CDR3 rearrangement. For each sample, productive Simpson clonality was calculated by taking the square root of Simpson's diversity index across productive rearrangements. TCRdb carries this immuneACCESS record with in-frame sequences only. Its versions omit some clonotypes, under half of them owing to an unresolved V gene in the studies checked, with the rest unexplained. D and trimming come from the DNA, and the V and J calls and clone size come from that table. This sample is represented by 130,000 or so clones; 55% to 75% of them were singletons. In total, the top ten clones hold approximately 2% of the sample.

Collaborating institutions collected whole blood in K2EDTA tubes following their own protocols. For TCRbeta analysis, collaborators shipped samples in one of three forms: frozen whole blood, isolated PBMCs, or DNA extracted from either of those sample types. The record originates from a study of blood T cell repertoires in COVID-19 (dated by TCRdb to 2019 to 2021). In the study overall: Samples covering the acute and convalescent phases of COVID-19 were provided by collaborators in the United States, Italy and Spain. The material from the prospective study consisted of cDNA or gDNA derived from T cells, B-cell-depleted T cells, or PBMCs. The dataset comprised deeply sampled blood TCRbeta repertoires from subjects exposed to, actively infected with, or recovered from COVID-19. A freely available public database, intended as a resource for researchers studying the immune response to SARS-CoV-2, is where the repertoires were released. Samples were obtained from the ongoing ImmuneRACE study (first 160 participants) and from 1,254 subjects provided by 6 global collaborators. The sample metadata nearly always contained a de-identified subject ID, COVID-19 status, age in years and sex. HLA class I and class II types, where available, came from metadata supplied by the sample provider rather than from assay-based typing. Broad study findings and their caveats: The quantity of clinical and demographic metadata differed by source and by participant and was supplied without curation.

The CDR3 has 18 amino acids, counting the end cysteine and phenylalanine. Here the CDR3 DNA is all that survives: 54 bases in frame from base 1. Per the germline V gene, SGHAT is the CDR1 and FQNNGV is the CDR2. At the junction V is shortened by 0 bases and J by 0 bases, with 18 bases in between. The chain links TRBV11-2 with TRBJ2-7, with TRBD1 as a weak D call on 6 bases. This clonotype was obtained from a woman in her seventies with acute or convalescent COVID-19. Sequencing was carried out using peripheral blood. Read as DNA, the sequence is TGTGCCAGCAGCTTAGATCGAAAAAAGACAGGCGACTCCTACGAGCAGTACTTC. It codes for CASSLDRKKTGDSYEQYF.